These T cell receptor beta chains were read from a single sample in a study of CD8 T cells in ankylosing spondylitis. TCRdb re-called the 5' RACE reads through MiXCR, storing one row per CDR3 protein. The sample holds about 340,000 distinct CDR3 sequences, roughly 14% seen once. The sequencing sample was made of blood, either unsorted or a sorted T cell fraction (not recorded which). These receptors originate from a male donor with ankylosing spondylitis or in good health (not recorded which). The CDR3 runs from the conserved cysteine through the conserved F or W. A D gene is named only where the DNA matches it firmly. Expanded clones are given a class, and other clones once, few, many or no size at all.

TRBV25-1	few	TRBJ1-4	NA	TGTGCCAGCAGTGAACGGAGGGGGAGGGATGAAAAACTGTTTTTT	CASSERRGRDEKLFF
TRBV6-6	NA	TRBJ2-5	NA	TGTGCCAGCAGTTACGGGCCCGAGACCCAGTACTTC	CASSYGPETQYF
TRBV29-1	NA	TRBJ2-1	TRBD2	TGCAGCGTTGATTTAGCGGGAGCCTTGTTGCAGTTCTTC	CSVDLAGALLQFF
TRBV5-1	NA	TRBJ1-1	TRBD1	TGCGCCAGCAGCTGGGACAGGCACGCGAACACTGAAGCTTTCTTT	CASSWDRHANTEAFF
TRBV27	many	TRBJ2-1	NA	TGTGCCAGCAGTCCGACGGACAGTTACAATGAGCAGTTCTTC	CASSPTDSYNEQFF
TRBV3-1	many	TRBJ1-1	NA	TGTGCCAGCAGCCAGCCGGGGACTGAAGCTTTCTTT	CASSQPGTEAFF
TRBV5-1	NA	TRBJ2-3	TRBD2	TGCGCCAGCAGCTTGCGGGGGGTTAGCACAGATACGCAGTATTTT	CASSLRGVSTDTQYF
TRBV15	few	TRBJ1-2	TRBD1	TGTGCCACCAGCAGAGGTGGACAGGGCAACTATGGCTACACCTTC	CATSRGGQGNYGYTF
TRBV19	many	TRBJ2-3	TRBD1	TGTGCCAGTGGGGCAGGGGGTACAGATACGCAGTATTTT	CASGAGGTDTQYF
TRBV2	NA	TRBJ2-3	NA	TGTGCCAGCATCGAAGAGCCGAGGGGCAGCACAGATACGCAGTATTTT	CASIEEPRGSTDTQYF
TRBV2	NA	TRBJ2-3	NA	TGTGCCAGCAGTGAAATCGGGGGCGGGGATACGCAGTATTTT	CASSEIGGGDTQYF
TRBV7-2	NA	TRBJ2-7	NA	TGTGCCAGCAGCTTAGGTCCACAGCGGGAGCAGTACTTC	CASSLGPQREQYF
TRBV20-1	few	TRBJ2-2	TRBD2	TGCAGTGCTAGAGCCTCCGGGACTAGCGGGAGTTCCGGGGAGCTGTTTTTT	CSARASGTSGSSGELFF
TRBV12-3/TRBV12-4	many	TRBJ2-5	NA	TGTGCCAGCAGTTTATACCACCAAGAGACCCAGTACTTC	CASSLYHQETQYF
TRBV27	few	TRBJ2-7	TRBD1	TGTGCCAGCAGTCCCCCGGGACAGGGATCCTACGAGCAGTACTTC	CASSPPGQGSYEQYF
TRBV6-1	few	TRBJ1-5	TRBD1	TGTGCCAGCAGTGGGGACAGGGCCGATCAGCCCCAGCATTTT	CASSGDRADQPQHF
TRBV5-6	few	TRBJ2-6	NA	TGTGCCAGCAGCTTGGTCCAGGTCGCCTCTGGGGCCAACGTCCTGACTTTC	CASSLVQVASGANVLTF
TRBV12-3/TRBV12-4	many	TRBJ1-5	NA	TGTGCCAGCAGTCTGTCCGCCAGTCTCAATCAGCCCCAGCATTTT	CASSLSASLNQPQHF
TRBV5-1	few	TRBJ2-1	NA	TGCGCCAGCAGCTTGGTAGAGTCGGGGTACGATGAGCAGTTCTTC	CASSLVESGYDEQFF
TRBV20-1	few	TRBJ2-1	TRBD2	TGCAGTGCTAGCCTCGGGACTAGCTCCTACAATGAGCAGTTCTTC	CSASLGTSSYNEQFF
TRBV20-1	many	TRBJ2-1	NA	TGCAGTCCCCACCGACGGGGCTACAATGAGCAGTTCTTC	CSPHRRGYNEQFF
TRBV20-1	NA	TRBJ2-1	NA	TGCAGTGCTAGTGGGCCAGACAATGAGCAGTTCTTC	CSASGPDNEQFF
TRBV29-1	few	TRBJ1-3	NA	TGCAGCGTTGGAATGGGCTCTGGAAACACCATATATTTT	CSVGMGSGNTIYF
TRBV5-6	NA	TRBJ2-1	TRBD1	TGTGCCAGCAGCTTGGGGGGACAGGGTAGGAATGAGCAGTTCTTC	CASSLGGQGRNEQFF
TRBV5-1	few	TRBJ1-2	TRBD1	TGCGCCAGCAGCTTTACAGGGGGCGAGGCTAACTATGGCTACACCTTC	CASSFTGGEANYGYTF
TRBV11-2	few	TRBJ2-7	NA	TGTGCCAGCAGCCCACCGGTTGCCTACGAGCAGTACTTC	CASSPPVAYEQYF
TRBV7-6	NA	TRBJ2-7	TRBD1	TGTGCCAGCAGCCCTCTTTCAAGACAGGGGTTGGGCGAGCAGTACTTC	CASSPLSRQGLGEQYF
TRBV5-1	many	TRBJ1-1	TRBD1	TGCGCCAGCAGCGGAGGGACAGCCCACACTGAAGCTTTCTTT	CASSGGTAHTEAFF
TRBV6-1	few	TRBJ1-2	NA	TGTGCCAGCAGTCCTCACGGACAGCCTTCCTATGGCTACACCTTC	CASSPHGQPSYGYTF
TRBV9	few	TRBJ1-1	NA	TGTGCCAGCAGCCTCCCCCCCGGGCACACTGAAGCTTTCTTT	CASSLPPGHTEAFF
TRBV29-1	many	TRBJ2-1	TRBD2	TGCAGCGTGGGGACTAGCGGGTACAATGAGCAGTTCTTC	CSVGTSGYNEQFF
TRBV20-1	NA	TRBJ2-2	NA	TGCTGTGCTAGAGATCTGACCATTTCCGGGGAGCTGTTTTTT	CCARDLTISGELFF
TRBV5-1	NA	TRBJ2-2	NA	TGCGCCAGCAGCTTGGCCAGGGGCGCAACCGGGGAGCTGTTTTTT	CASSLARGATGELFF
TRBV5-1	NA	TRBJ2-2	NA	TGCGCCAGCAGCTTGGCTACCGGGGAGCTGTTTTTT	CASSLATGELFF
TRBV11-2	NA	TRBJ1-2	NA	TGTGCCACCGACTATGGCTACACCTTC	CATDYGYTF
TRBV15	NA	TRBJ2-2	NA	TGTGCCACCAGCAGAGATCTCGGCGGGAAGGCCGGGGAGCTGTTTTTT	CATSRDLGGKAGELFF
TRBV5-1	NA	TRBJ2-7	NA	TGCGCCAGCAGCCCCTCCGCCTCCAACTTCTACGAGCAGTACTTC	CASSPSASNFYEQYF
TRBV27	few	TRBJ2-2	TRBD2	TGTGCCAGCAGTTCCCCTTCACTAGCGGTGAACACCGGGGAGCTGTTTTTT	CASSSPSLAVNTGELFF
TRBV3-1	NA	TRBJ2-1	NA	TGTGCCAGCAGCCAAGATAGGGCGGACTCCTACAATGAGCAGTTCTTC	CASSQDRADSYNEQFF
TRBV11-2	few	TRBJ1-1	NA	TGTGCCAGCAGCACCCAGGGAAGCACCCAAGCTTTCTTT	CASSTQGSTQAFF
TRBV20-1	few	TRBJ2-7	NA	TGTGCCGGTTTAGGGGGATCCGGTTTCGCGTACGAGCAGTACTTC	CAGLGGSGFAYEQYF
TRBV7-9	many	TRBJ2-3	NA	TGTGCCAGCAGCGCTACAGATACGCAGTATTTT	CASSATDTQYF
TRBV29-1	NA	TRBJ1-3	NA	TGCAGCGTTGGAGAAGCGGGAAACACCATATATTTT	CSVGEAGNTIYF
TRBV6-1	few	TRBJ1-4	NA	TGTGCCAGCAGACCGAGGGGGGCGACTAATGAAAAACTGTTTTTT	CASRPRGATNEKLFF
TRBV10-2	NA	TRBJ2-2	TRBD2	TGCGCCAGCAGTGACAAGCGGGAGAACACCGGGGAGCTGTTTTTT	CASSDKRENTGELFF